The sequence of this T cell receptor beta chain was determined in a study of blood T cell repertoires in COVID-19. Whole-study context: The samples span acute and convalescent COVID-19 from the United States, Italy and Spain. The cDNA or gDNA used as material had been derived from T cells, B-cell-depleted T cells, or PBMCs.

Using immunoSEQ multiplex PCR, the repertoire was profiled, and TCRdb retains in-frame clones only, with some absent. The table includes about 67,000 clones, approximately 87% detected once. The CDR3 is made up of 16 amino acids. CDR1 is SGDLS and CDR2 is YYNGEE in the germline V gene. Losses at the gene ends were 4 bases for V and 0 bases for J; bases not matched to a gene: 8. The TCR originated in a man in his fifties or sixties with active COVID-19. The chain links TRBV9 to TRBJ2-3, with TRBD2 matching 7 bases. The specimen sequenced was peripheral blood. CDR3 nucleotides: TGTGCCAGCAGCCCGAGGGGAGGGAGGAGCACAGATACGCAGTATTTT. Amino acids: CASSPRGGRSTDTQYF.